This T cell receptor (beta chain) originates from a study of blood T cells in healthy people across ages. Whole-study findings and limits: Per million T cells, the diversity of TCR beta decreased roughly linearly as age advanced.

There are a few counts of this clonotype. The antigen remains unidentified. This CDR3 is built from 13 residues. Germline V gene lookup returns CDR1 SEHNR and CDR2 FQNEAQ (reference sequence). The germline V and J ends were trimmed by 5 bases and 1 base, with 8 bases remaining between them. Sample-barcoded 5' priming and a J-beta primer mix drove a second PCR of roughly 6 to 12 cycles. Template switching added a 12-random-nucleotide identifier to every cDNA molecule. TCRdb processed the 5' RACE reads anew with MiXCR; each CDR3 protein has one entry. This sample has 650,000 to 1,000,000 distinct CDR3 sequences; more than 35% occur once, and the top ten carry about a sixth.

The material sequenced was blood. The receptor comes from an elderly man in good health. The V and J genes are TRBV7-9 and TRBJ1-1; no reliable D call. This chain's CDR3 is CASSIGWNTEAFF. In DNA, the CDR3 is TGTGCCAGCAGCATAGGGTGGAACACTGAAGCTTTCTTT.